This TCR beta chain was captured in a study of graft-versus-host responses after intestinal transplantation. Study findings and constraints: Early post-transplant declines in HvG were associated with peak levels of circulating GvH clones. GvH clones occurred in recipient marrow; some first appeared in ileum or blood.

Deletions cut 4 bases from V and 4 bases from J, with 19 bases between. This CDR3 has 16 residues. Per the germline V gene, CDR1 is MDHEN and CDR2 is SYDVKM. Of note for this clone: What it binds is unknown.

Profiling relied on immunoSEQ multiplex PCR, and the TCRdb table lists in-frame clones only, not all of them. The sample records more than 80,000 clones, 70% to 90% being singletons. The gene calls are TRBV28 and TRBJ1-2; no definite D call. Sequences were derived from unstimulated CD4+ T cells sorted from spleen or lymph node cells, sampled before intestinal transplant. The TCR comes from a human donor who received an intestinal transplant. The CDR3 bases are TGTGCCAGCAGTTCCCCCGGGTCGCCTTCATCCTATGGCTACACCTTC. Translated, it gives CASSSPGSPSSYGYTF.